This TCR beta chain was obtained from a study of T cells expressing NK-cell markers. In germline, CDR1 is LGHNA, CDR2 YNFKEQ. The CDR3 contains 15 residues. No DNA is given; TCRdb re-called the 5' RACE reads and lists each CDR3 protein once. The sample includes some 390,000 distinct CDR3 sequences. Input material: blood T cells: a sorted CD56 or NKG2C T cell subset, CD4+ or CD8+ T cells, or bulk PBMC T cells (not recorded which). The chain couples TRBV4-2 to TRBJ1-2; TCRdb calls TRBD1, which cannot be checked without DNA. This clonotype was sampled from a woman aged 50 to 65 in good health. CDR3: CASSQPLGTGYGYTF.